The clone carrying this TCR beta chain appeared many times. What it recognizes is unknown. The data originate from a study of regulatory T cells in long-lasting Graves disease. Library construction for TCR beta used iRepertoire HTBI primers and Arm-PCR of CDR3 regions. Using its own MiXCR run on the multiplex PCR reads, TCRdb lists one record per CDR3 protein. The repertoire holds under 800,000 distinct CDR3 sequences, with about 15% as singletons. This sample's time point: newly diagnosed GD, antithyroid drugs for less than 3 months. Generation of the TCR library employed RNA extracted from PBMCs. The study's findings and limits: The work looked only at peripheral blood and did not look at thyroid tissue.

Germline CDR1 reads MNHEY; CDR2 reads SMNVEV (reference sequence). The CDR3 totals 17 residues. V trimming: 7 bases; J trimming: 2 bases; junction bases outside the gene matches: 12. These data are also associated with another study on T cells in Graves' hyperthyroidism and ophthalmopathy. That work states: Diagnosing involved the use of clinical symptoms, serum thyroxine and TRAb, thyroid ultrasound and orbital computed tomography.

Here the sequenced sample was peripheral blood mononuclear cells (PBMCs), taken at new diagnosis, from a patient treated with antithyroid drugs. This TCR was recovered from a young woman with Graves disease. The V gene is TRBV27, the J gene TRBJ1-5, with TRBD1 identical over 9 bases. Here the CDR3 reads CASKLTGTGLGNQPQHF. In DNA, the CDR3 is TGTGCCAGCAAATTAACCGGGACAGGGCTCGGCAATCAGCCCCAGCATTTT.